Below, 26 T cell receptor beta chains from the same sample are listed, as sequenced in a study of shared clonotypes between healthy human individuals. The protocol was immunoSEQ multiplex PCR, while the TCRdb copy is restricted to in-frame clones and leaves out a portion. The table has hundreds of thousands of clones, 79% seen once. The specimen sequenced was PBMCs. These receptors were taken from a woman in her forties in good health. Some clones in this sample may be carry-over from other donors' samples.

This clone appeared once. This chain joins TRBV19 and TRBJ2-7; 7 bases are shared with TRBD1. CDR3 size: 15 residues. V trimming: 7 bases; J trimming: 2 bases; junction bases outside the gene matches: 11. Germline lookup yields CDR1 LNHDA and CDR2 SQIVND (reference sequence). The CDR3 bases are TGTGCCAGTATGGAGACAGGGACAGCAACCTACGAGCAGTACTTC. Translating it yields CASMETGTATYEQYF.

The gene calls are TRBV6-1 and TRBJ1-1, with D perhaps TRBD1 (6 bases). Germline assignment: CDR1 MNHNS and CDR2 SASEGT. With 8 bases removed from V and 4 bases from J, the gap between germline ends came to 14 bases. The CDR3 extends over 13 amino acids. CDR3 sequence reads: CASLRGLGTEAFF. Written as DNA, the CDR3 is TGTGCCAGCCTACGGGGGCTGGGCACTGAAGCTTTCTTT.

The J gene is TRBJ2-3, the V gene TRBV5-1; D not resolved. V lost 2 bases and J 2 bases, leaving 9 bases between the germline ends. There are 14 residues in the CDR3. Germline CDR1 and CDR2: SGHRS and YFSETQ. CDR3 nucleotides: TGCGCCAGCAGCTTTACGGCTAACACAGATACGCAGTATTTT. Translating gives CASSFTANTDTQYF.

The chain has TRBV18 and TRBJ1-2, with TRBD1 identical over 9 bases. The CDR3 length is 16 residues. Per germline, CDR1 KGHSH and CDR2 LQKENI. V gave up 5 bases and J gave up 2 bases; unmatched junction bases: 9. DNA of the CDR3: TGTGCCAGCTCAACGAGTACCGGGACAGGGAACTATGGCTACACCTTC. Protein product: CASSTSTGTGNYGYTF.

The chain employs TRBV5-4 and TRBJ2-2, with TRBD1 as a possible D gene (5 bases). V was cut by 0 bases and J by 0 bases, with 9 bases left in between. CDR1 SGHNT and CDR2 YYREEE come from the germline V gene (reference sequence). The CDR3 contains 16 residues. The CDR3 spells CASSLDRRANTGELFF. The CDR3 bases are TGTGCCAGCAGCTTGGACAGGCGAGCGAACACCGGGGAGCTGTTTTTT.

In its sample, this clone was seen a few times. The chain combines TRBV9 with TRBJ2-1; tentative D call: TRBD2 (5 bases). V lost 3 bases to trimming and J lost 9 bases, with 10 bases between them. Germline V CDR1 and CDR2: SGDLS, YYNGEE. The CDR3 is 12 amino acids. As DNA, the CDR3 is TGTGCCAGCAGCGCCCCGGGGAGTGAGCAGTTCTTC. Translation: CASSAPGSEQFF.

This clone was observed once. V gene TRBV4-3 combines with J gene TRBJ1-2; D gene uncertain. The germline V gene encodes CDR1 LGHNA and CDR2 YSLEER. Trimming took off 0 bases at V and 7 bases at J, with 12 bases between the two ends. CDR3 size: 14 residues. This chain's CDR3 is CASSQDSGVRGYTF. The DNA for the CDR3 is TGCGCCAGCAGCCAAGATAGTGGGGTTCGTGGCTACACCTTC.

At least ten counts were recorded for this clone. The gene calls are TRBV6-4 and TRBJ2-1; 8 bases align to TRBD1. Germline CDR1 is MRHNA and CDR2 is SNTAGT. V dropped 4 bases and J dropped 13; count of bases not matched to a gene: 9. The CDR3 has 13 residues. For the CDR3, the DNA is TGTGCCAGCAGTGCCGAAATGGGACAGGTCCAGTTCTTC. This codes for CASSAEMGQVQFF.

CDR3 sequence reads: CASSQERALNTEAFF. As DNA, the CDR3 is TGCGCCAGCAGCCAAGAGCGGGCTTTGAACACTGAAGCTTTCTTT. The J gene is TRBJ1-1, the V gene TRBV4-3; no firm D call. The length of the CDR3 is 15 residues. V was cut by 0 bases and J by 0 bases, with 8 bases left in between. Germline V lookup: CDR1 LGHNA, CDR2 YSLEER.

CDR3 nucleotides: TGTGCCAGCGCGCTGGACTGGGGAGCCAAAAACATTCAGTACTTC. Residues: CASALDWGAKNIQYF. This sequence joins TRBV6-5 and TRBJ2-4; a possible D gene is TRBD2 (5 bases). V was trimmed by 8 bases and J by 0 bases, leaving 14 bases between them. The CDR3 totals 15 residues. Germline loops: CDR1 MNHEY, CDR2 SVGAGI.

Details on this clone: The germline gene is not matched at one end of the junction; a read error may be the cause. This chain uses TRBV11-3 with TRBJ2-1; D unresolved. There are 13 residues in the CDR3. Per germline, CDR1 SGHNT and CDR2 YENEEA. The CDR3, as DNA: TGTGCCAGCAGCCTAGAATGCCTGAATGAGCAGTTCTTC. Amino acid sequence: CASSLECLNEQFF.

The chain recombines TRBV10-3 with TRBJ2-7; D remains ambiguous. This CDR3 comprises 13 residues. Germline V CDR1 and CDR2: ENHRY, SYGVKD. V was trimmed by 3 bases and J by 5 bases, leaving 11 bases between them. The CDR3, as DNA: TGTGCCATCAGTGACCGGCCCTTTCACGAGCAGTACTTC. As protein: CAISDRPFHEQYF.

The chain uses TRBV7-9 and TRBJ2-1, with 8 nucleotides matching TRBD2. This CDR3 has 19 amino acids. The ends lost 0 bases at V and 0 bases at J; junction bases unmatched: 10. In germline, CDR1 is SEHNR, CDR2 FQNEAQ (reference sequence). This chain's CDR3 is CASSLASTSGPTSYNEQFF. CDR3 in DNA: TGTGCCAGCAGCTTAGCGAGTACTAGCGGACCCACCTCCTACAATGAGCAGTTCTTC.

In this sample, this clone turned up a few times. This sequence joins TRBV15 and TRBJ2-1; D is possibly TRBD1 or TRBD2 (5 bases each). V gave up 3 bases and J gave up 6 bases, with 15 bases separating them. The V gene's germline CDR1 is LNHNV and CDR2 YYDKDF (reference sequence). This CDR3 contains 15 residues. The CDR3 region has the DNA TGTGCCACCAGCAGGGACTCCCCAAGGGGCAATGAGCAGTTCTTC. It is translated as CATSRDSPRGNEQFF.

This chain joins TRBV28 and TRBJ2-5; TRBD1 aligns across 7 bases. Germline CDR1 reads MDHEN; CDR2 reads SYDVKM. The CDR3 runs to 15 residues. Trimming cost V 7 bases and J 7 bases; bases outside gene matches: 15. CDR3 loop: CASTVTGSAGWTQYF. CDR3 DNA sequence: TGTGCCAGCACGGTGACAGGGTCGGCTGGCTGGACCCAGTACTTC.

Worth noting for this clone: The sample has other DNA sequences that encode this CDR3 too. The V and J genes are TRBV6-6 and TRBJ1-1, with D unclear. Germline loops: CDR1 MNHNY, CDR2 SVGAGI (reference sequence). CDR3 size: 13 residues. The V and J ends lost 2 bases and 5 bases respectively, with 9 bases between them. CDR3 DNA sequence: TGTGCCAGCAGTTACGGGCAGGATACTGAAGCTTTCTTT. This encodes CASSYGQDTEAFF.

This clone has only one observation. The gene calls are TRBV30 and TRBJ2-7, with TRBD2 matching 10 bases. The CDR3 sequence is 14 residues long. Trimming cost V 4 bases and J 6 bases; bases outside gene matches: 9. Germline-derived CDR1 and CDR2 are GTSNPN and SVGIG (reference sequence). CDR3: CAWTIGVAGGEQYF. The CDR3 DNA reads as TGTGCCTGGACCATAGGGGTAGCGGGAGGCGAGCAGTACTTC.

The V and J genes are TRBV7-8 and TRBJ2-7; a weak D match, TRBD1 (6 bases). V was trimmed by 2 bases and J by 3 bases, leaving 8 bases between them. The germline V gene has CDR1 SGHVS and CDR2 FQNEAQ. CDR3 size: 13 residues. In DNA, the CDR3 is TGTGCCAGCAGCTTAACAGGGTTCTACGAGCAGTACTTC. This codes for CASSLTGFYEQYF.

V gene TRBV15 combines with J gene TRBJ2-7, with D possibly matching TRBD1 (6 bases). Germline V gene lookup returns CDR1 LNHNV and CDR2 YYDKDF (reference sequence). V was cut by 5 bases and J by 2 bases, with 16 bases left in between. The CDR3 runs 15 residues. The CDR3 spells CATSHPSDSPYEQYF. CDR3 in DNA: TGTGCCACCAGCCACCCTTCGGACAGTCCCTACGAGCAGTACTTC.

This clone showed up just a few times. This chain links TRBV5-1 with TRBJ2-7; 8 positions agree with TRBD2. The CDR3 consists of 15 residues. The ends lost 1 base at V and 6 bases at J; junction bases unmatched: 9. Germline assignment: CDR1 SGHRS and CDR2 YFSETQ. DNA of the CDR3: TGCGCCAGCAGCTTGTTCCAAGCGGGAGAGGGCGAGCAGTACTTC. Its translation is CASSLFQAGEGEQYF.

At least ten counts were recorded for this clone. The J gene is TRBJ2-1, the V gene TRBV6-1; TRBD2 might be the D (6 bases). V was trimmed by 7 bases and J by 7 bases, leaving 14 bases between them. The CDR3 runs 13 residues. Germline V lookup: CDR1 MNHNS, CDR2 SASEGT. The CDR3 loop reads CASIHSGGNEQFF. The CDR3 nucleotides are TGTGCCAGCATACACAGCGGAGGGAATGAGCAGTTCTTC.

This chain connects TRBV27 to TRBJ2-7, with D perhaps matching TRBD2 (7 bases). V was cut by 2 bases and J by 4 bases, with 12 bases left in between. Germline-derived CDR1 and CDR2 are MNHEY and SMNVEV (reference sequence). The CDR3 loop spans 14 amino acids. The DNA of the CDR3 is TGTGCCAGCAGTTTACGGGGGGCAGGGTACGAGCAGTACTTC. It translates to CASSLRGAGYEQYF.

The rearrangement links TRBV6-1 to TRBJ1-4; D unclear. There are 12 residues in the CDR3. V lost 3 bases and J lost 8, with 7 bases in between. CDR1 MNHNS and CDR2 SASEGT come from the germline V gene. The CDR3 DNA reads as TGTGCCAGCAGTGAGGTGTGGGAAAAACTGTTTTTT. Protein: CASSEVWEKLFF.

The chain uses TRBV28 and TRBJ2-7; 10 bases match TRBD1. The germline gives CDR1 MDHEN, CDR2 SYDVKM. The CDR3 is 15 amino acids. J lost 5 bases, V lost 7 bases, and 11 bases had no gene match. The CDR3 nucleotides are TGTGCCAGCACCCCCATCGGGACAGGGGAGAACGAGCAGTACTTC. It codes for CASTPIGTGENEQYF.

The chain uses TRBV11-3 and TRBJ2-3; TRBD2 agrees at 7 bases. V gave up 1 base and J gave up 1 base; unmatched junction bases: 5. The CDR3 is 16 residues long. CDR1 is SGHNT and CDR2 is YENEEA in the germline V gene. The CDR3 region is CASSLGRRGGTDTQYF. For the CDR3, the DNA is TGTGCCAGCAGCTTAGGGCGACGGGGGGGCACAGATACGCAGTATTTT.

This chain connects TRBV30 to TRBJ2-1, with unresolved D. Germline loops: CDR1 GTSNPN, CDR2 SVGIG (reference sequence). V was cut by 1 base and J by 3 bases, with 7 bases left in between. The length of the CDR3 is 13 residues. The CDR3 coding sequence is TGTGCCTGGAGTGGTATCGACTACAATGAGCAGTTCTTC. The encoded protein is CAWSGIDYNEQFF.